This T cell receptor beta chain was identified in a study of blood T cell repertoires in COVID-19 (dated by TCRdb to 2020 to 2022). About the investigation overall: Collaborator samples came from the United States, Italy and Spain and covered acute and convalescent phases of COVID-19. The prospective study material was composed of cDNA or gDNA derived from T cells, B-cell-depleted T cells, or PBMCs. Subjects who had been exposed to COVID-19, were actively infected with it, or had recovered from it provided the deeply sampled blood TCRbeta repertoires that made up the dataset. A freely available public database, intended as a resource for researchers studying the immune response to SARS-CoV-2, is where the repertoires were released. The samples were drawn from two sources: the first 160 participants of the ongoing ImmuneRACE study, and over 1,000 subjects contributed by 6 global collaborators. Nearly every sample came with metadata listing a de-identified subject ID, COVID-19 status, age in years and sex. Where available, HLA class I and class II types were obtained from metadata supplied by the sample provider rather than from assay-based typing. The paper's findings and limits, for the study overall: The quantity of clinical and demographic metadata differed by source and by participant and was supplied without curation.

In the germline V gene, CDR1 corresponds to SGHVS and CDR2 to FQNEAQ. Including cysteine and phenylalanine, the CDR3 has 19 amino acids. The read is trimmed to its CDR3 DNA, 57 bases read in frame from base 1. One collaborating source in Seattle enrolled patients during active infection and followed them longitudinally through the course of disease. The collaborating institutions used their own protocols to collect whole blood in K2EDTA tubes. For TCRbeta analysis, collaborator samples were shipped as frozen whole blood, as isolated PBMCs, or as DNA extracted from either sample type. On this clone itself: Its recognized antigen is unknown. An end of the junction differs from the germline gene, which may be a read error.

The immunoSEQ Assay, a bias-controlled multiplex PCR, was used to amplify TCRbeta CDR3 regions from genomic DNA. The authors processed their data as follows. Nucleated cell counts per sample were estimated from amplification of reference gene primers within the assay. To quantify the absolute abundance of each unique TCRbeta CDR3 rearrangement, sequence reads were collapsed and filtered. Productive Simpson clonality was computed per sample as the square root of Simpson's diversity index over productive rearrangements. Here the immuneACCESS table is served through TCRdb, limited to in-frame sequences with V and J called. Missing clones are a known gap in these copies; in checked studies unresolved V genes cover under half, and the rest lacks a known reason. V, J and clone size are those of that table, while D and trimming were read from the DNA. A total of 450,000 or so clones appear in this sample, roughly 90% of them only once. 0.7% to 0.85% of the sample goes to the ten largest clones.

The TCR was taken from a man in his late teens or twenties with COVID-19, enrolled during active disease. The chain is encoded by TRBV7-8 joined to TRBJ2-1, with 8 junctional bases fitting TRBD1. Sequencing was performed on peripheral blood. The CDR3 region: CASSLRDRSPRDSHNEQFF. The bases are TGTGCCAGCAGCCTCCGGGACAGGAGCCCCCGGGACTCCCACAATGAGCAGTTCTTC.